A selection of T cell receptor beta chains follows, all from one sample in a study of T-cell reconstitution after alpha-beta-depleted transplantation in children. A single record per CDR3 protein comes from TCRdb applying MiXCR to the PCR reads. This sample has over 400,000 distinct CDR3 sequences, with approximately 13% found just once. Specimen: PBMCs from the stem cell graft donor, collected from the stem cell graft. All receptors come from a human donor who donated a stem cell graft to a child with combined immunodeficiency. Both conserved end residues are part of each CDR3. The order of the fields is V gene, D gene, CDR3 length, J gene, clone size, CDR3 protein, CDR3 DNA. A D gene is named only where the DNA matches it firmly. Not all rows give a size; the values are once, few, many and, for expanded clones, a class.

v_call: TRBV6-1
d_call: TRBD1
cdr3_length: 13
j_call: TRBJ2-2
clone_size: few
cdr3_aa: CASSHRGAGELFF
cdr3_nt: TGTGCCAGCAGCCACAGGGGGGCCGGGGAGCTGTTTTTT

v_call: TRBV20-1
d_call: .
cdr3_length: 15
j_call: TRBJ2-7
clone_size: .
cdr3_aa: CSAHPSGDSSYEQYF
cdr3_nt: TGCAGTGCTCACCCAAGCGGGGACAGCTCCTACGAGCAGTACTTC

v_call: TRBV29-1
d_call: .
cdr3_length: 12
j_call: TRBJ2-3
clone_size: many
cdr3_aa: CSGAKGTDTQYF
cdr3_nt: TGCAGCGGTGCCAAGGGCACAGATACGCAGTATTTT

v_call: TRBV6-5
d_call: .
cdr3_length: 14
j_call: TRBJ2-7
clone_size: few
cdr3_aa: CASSPSDRIYEQYF
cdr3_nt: TGTGCCAGCAGTCCTTCCGACAGGATCTACGAGCAGTACTTC

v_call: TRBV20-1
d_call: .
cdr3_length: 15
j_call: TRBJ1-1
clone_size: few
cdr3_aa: CSARVLETGNTEAFF
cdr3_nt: TGCAGTGCTAGAGTCCTCGAGACAGGGAACACTGAAGCTTTCTTT

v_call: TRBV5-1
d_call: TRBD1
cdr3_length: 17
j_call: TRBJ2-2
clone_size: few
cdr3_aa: CASSFTGTGGITGELFF
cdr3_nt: TGCGCCAGCAGCTTTACCGGGACAGGGGGCATCACCGGGGAGCTGTTTTTT

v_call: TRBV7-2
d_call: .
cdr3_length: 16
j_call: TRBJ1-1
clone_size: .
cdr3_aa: CASSLGALGKNTEAFF
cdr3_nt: TGTGCCAGCAGCTTAGGGGCTTTAGGCAAGAACACTGAAGCTTTCTTT

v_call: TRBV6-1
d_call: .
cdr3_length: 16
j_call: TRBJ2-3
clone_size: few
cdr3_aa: CASSELRGLGTDTQYF
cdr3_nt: TGTGCCAGCAGTGAACTGAGGGGACTTGGCACAGATACGCAGTATTTT

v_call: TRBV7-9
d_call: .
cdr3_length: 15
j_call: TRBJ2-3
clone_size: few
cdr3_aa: CASSFDRFRTDTQYF
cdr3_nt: TGTGCCAGCAGCTTTGACAGGTTCCGCACAGATACGCAGTATTTT

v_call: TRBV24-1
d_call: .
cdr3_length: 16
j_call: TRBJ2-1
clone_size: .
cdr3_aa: CATGGGSASSYNEQFF
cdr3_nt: TGTGCCACCGGAGGTGGTAGCGCGAGCTCCTACAATGAGCAGTTCTTC

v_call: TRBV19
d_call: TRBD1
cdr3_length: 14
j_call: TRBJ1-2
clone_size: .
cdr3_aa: CASSATGGNYGYTF
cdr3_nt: TGTGCCAGTTCCGCGACAGGGGGCAACTATGGCTATACCTTC

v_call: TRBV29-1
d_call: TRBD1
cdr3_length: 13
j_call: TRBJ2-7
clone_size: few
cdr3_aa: CSAQEGQGGEQYF
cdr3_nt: TGCAGCGCTCAGGAGGGACAGGGAGGCGAGCAGTACTTC

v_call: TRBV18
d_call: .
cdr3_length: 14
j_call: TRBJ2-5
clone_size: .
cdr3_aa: CASSPSQGGETQYF
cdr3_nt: TGTGCCAGCTCACCATCCCAGGGGGGCGAGACCCAGTACTTC

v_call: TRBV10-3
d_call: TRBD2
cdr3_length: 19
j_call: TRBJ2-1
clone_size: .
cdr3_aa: CAISEQTSGRARSYNEQFF
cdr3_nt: TGTGCCATCAGTGAGCAAACTAGCGGGAGGGCCAGGTCCTACAATGAGCAGTTCTTC

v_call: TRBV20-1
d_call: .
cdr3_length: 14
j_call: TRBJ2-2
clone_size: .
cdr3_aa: CSARIQRNTGELFF
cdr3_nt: TGCAGTGCTAGAATCCAGAGGAACACCGGGGAGCTGTTTTTT

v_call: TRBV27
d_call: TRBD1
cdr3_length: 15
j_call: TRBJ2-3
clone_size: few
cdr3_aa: CASSQHRGSTDTQYF
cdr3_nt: TGTGCCAGCAGCCAACACAGGGGTAGCACAGATACGCAGTATTTT

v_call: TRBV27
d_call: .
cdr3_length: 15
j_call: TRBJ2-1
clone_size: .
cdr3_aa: CASSHTGFLYNEQFF
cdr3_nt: TGTGCCAGCAGCCACACGGGATTTTTGTACAATGAGCAGTTCTTC

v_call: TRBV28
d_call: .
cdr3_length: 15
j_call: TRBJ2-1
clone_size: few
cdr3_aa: CASSLAYELVDEQFF
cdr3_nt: TGTGCCAGCAGTTTAGCGTACGAGCTTGTAGATGAGCAGTTCTTC

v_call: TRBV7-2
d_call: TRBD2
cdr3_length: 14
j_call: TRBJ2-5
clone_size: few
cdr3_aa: CASSGATSGETQYF
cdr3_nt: TGTGCCAGCAGCGGCGCGACTAGCGGGGAGACCCAGTACTTC

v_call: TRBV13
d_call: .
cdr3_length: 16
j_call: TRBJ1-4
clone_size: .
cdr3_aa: CASSLGALSTNEKLFF
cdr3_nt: TGTGCCAGCAGCTTAGGGGCACTTTCAACTAATGAAAAACTGTTTTTT

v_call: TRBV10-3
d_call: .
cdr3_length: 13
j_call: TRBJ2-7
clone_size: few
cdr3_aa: CAISESRGLGQYF
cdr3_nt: TGTGCCATCAGTGAGTCGAGGGGGTTGGGGCAGTACTTC

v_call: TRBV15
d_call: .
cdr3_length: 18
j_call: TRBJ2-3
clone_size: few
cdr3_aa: CATSRGTIVVTGTDTQYF
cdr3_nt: TGTGCCACCAGCAGAGGTACCATTGTGGTGACGGGCACAGATACGCAGTATTTT

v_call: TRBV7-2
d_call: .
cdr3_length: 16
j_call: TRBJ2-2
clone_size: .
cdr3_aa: CASSSRQARNTGELFF
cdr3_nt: TGTGCCAGCAGCTCGAGACAGGCCCGAAACACCGGGGAGCTGTTTTTT

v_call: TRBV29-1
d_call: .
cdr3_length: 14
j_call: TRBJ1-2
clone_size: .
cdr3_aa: CSVEGAVMNYGYTF
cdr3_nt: TGCAGCGTTGAAGGGGCCGTAATGAACTATGGCTACACCTTC

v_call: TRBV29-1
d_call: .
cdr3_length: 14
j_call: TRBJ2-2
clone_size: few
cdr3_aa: CSVGVKNNTGELFF
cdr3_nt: TGCAGCGTTGGAGTGAAAAACAATACCGGGGAGCTGTTTTTT

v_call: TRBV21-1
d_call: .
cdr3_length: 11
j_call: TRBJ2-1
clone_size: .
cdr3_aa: CASSKDNEQFF
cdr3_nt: TGTGCCAGCAGCAAAGACAATGAGCAGTTCTTC

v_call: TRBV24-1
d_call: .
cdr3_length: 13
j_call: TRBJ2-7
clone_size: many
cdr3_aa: CATSDRHSYEQYF
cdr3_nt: TGTGCCACCAGTGATAGGCATTCCTACGAGCAGTACTTC

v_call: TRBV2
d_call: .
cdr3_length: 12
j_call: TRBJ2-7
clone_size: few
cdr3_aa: CASSEAPYEQYF
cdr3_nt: TGTGCCAGCAGTGAAGCGCCTTACGAGCAGTACTTC

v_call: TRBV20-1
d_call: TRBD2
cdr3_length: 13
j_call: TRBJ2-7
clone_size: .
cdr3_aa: CSASSGGSYEQYF
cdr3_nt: TGCAGTGCTAGTAGCGGGGGTTCCTACGAGCAGTACTTC

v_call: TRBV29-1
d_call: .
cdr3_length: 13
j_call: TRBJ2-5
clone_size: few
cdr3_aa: CSVARRTTETQYF
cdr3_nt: TGCAGCGTGGCACGACGGACTACGGAGACCCAGTACTTC

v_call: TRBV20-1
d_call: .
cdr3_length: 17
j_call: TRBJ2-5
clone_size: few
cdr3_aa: CSAREEGPSRPEETQYF
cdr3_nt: TGCAGTGCTAGGGAGGAAGGGCCGAGCCGACCGGAGGAGACCCAGTACTTC

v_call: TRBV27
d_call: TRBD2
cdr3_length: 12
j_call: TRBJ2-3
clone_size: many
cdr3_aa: CASSTGGDTQYF
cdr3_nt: TGTGCCAGCAGTACGGGGGGGGATACGCAGTATTTT

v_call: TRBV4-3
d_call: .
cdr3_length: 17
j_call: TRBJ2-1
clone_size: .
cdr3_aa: CASSQEGTPMPYNEQFF
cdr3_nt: TGCGCCAGCAGCCAGGAAGGGACACCGATGCCTTACAATGAGCAGTTCTTC

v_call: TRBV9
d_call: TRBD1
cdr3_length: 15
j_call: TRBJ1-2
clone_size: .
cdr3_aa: CASSPTLSGGYGYTF
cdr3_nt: TGTGCCAGCAGCCCAACTCTCTCAGGGGGCTATGGCTACACCTTC

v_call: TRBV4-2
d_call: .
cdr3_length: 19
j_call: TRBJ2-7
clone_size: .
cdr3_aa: CASSQDPTAEGEVNYEQYF
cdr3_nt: TGTGCCAGCAGCCAAGATCCCACGGCGGAGGGCGAGGTAAACTACGAGCAGTACTTC

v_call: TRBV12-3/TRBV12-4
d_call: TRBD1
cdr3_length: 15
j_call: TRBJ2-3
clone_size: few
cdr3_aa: CASLARTGGTDTQYF
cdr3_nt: TGTGCCAGCTTGGCCAGGACAGGGGGCACAGATACGCAGTATTTT

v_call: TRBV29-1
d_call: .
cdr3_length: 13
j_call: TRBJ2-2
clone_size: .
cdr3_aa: CSVAIISTGELFF
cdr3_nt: TGCAGCGTGGCAATAATATCGACCGGGGAGCTGTTTTTT

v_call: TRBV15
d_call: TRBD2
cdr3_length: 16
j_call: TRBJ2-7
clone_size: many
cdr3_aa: CATSAQTSGRVYEQYF
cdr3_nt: TGTGCCACCAGCGCCCAGACTAGCGGGAGGGTATACGAGCAGTACTTC

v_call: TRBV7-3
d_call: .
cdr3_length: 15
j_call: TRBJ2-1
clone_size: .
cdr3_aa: CASSLERRSYNEQFF
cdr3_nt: TGTGCCAGCAGCTTAGAGAGGAGATCCTACAATGAGCAGTTCTTC

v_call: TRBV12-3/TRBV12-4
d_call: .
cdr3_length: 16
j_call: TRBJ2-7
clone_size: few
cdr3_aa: CASSLTDTGGRYEQYF
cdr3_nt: TGTGCCAGCAGTTTGACGGACACCGGGGGCCGCTACGAGCAGTACTTC

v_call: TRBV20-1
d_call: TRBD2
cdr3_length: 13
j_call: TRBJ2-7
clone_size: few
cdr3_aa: CSARGRTSGEQYF
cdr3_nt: TGCAGTGCTAGAGGGAGGACTAGCGGGGAGCAGTACTTC

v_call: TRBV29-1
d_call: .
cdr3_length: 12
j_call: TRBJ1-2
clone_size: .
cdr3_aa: CSAQTVGYGYTF
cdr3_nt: TGCAGCGCCCAGACCGTTGGCTATGGCTACACCTTC

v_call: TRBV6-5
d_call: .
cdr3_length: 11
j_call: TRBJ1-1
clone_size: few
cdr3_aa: CASRTADEAFF
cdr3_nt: TGTGCCAGCAGGACGGCCGATGAAGCTTTCTTT

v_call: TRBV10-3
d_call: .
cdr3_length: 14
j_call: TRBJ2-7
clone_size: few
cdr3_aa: CAISDVGGAYEQYF
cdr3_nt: TGTGCCATCAGCGATGTAGGGGGGGCCTACGAGCAGTACTTC

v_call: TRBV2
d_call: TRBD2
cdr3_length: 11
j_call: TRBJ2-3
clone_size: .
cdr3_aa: CASSSGTREAF
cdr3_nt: TGTGCCAGCAGTTCCGGGACTAGAGAAGCATTT

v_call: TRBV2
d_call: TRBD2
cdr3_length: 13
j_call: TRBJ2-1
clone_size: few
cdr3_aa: CARFSGSYNEQFF
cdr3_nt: TGTGCCAGGTTTAGCGGGAGCTACAATGAGCAGTTCTTC

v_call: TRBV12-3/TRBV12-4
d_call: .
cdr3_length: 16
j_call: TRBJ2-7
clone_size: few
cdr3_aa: CASSYRQGLTSYEQYF
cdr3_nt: TGTGCCAGCAGTTACCGGCAGGGCCTCACCTCCTACGAGCAGTACTTC

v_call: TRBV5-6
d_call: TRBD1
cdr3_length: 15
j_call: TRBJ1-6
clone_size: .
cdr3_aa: CASSLGTGRSSPLHF
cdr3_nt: TGTGCCAGCAGCCTGGGGACAGGACGGAGTTCACCCCTCCACTTT

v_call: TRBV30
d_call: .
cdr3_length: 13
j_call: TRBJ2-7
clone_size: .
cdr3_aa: CAWSHHPGREQYF
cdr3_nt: TGTGCCTGGAGCCACCACCCCGGGCGGGAGCAGTACTTC

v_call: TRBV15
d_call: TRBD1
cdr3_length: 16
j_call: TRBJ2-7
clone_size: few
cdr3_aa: CATSRDLDRGSYEQYF
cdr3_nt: TGTGCCACCAGCAGAGATTTGGACAGGGGCTCCTACGAGCAGTACTTC

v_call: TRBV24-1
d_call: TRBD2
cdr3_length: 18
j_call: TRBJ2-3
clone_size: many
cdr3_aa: CATSDQRLAGGLTDTQYF
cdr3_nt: TGTGCCACCAGTGATCAAAGACTAGCGGGGGGCCTCACAGATACGCAGTATTTT

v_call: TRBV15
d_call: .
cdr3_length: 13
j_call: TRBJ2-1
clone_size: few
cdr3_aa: CATSREKHNEQFF
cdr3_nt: TGTGCCACCAGCAGAGAAAAGCACAATGAGCAGTTCTTC

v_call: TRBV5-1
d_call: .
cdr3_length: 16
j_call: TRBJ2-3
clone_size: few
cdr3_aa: CASSLSLPGSTDTQYF
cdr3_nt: TGCGCCAGCAGCTTAAGTCTGCCAGGGTCCACAGATACGCAGTATTTT

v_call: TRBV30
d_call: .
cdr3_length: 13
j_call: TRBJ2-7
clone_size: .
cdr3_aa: CAWSVRPVYEQYF
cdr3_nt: TGTGCCTGGAGTGTACGGCCGGTCTACGAGCAGTACTTC

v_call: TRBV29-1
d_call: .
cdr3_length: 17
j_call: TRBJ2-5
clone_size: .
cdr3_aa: CSVLTSLGGQMGETQYF
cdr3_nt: TGCAGCGTTCTAACCTCATTGGGGGGGCAAATGGGAGAGACCCAGTACTTC

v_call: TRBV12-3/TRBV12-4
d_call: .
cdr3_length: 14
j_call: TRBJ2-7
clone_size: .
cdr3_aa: CASSPPGVSLEQYF
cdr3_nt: TGTGCCAGCAGTCCCCCTGGGGTTTCCCTCGAGCAGTACTTC

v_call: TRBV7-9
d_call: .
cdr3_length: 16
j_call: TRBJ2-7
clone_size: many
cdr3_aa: CASSRSPGQSSYEQYF
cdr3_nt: TGTGCCAGCAGCCGATCTCCGGGACAATCCTCCTACGAGCAGTACTTC

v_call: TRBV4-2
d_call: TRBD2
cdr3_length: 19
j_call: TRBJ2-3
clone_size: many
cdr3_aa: CASSQEGGVASYGPDTQYF
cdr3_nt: TGTGCCAGCAGCCAAGAGGGGGGGGTGGCGAGTTATGGGCCAGATACGCAGTATTTT

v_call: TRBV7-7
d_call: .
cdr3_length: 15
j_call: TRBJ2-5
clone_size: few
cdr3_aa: CASSLVAGAWETQYF
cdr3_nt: TGTGCTAGCAGCTTAGTGGCGGGGGCCTGGGAGACCCAGTACTTC